Below, 6 T cell receptor beta chains from the same sample are listed, as sequenced in a study of tumor and adjacent non-tumor tissue in lung cancer. TCRbeta libraries were built with three rounds of nested PCR, modified from ARM-PCR. TCRdb used MiXCR to reprocess the multiplex PCR reads, holding one entry per CDR3 protein. The repertoire holds approximately 100,000 distinct CDR3 sequences, with 55% to 65% as singletons. The template was RNA from unsorted bulk tissue. More than 3 cm separated this lung sample from the edge of the tumor. Sequenced sample: distant non-tumor lung tissue. The source of these receptors is a man between 25 and 39 years old with non-small cell lung cancer.

This clonotype was observed many times. This rearrangement joins TRBV4-1 to TRBJ1-1, with a possible D match to TRBD1 (5 bases). V was shortened by 4 bases and J by 5 bases, with 23 bases between the two germline ends. The CDR3 extends over 17 amino acids. From germline, CDR1 is MGHRA and CDR2 YSYEKL. The CDR3 protein is CASSLKYSGVGGTEAFF. The CDR3 DNA reads as TGCGCCAGCAGCCTGAAGTACTCGGGAGTTGGGGGTACTGAAGCTTTCTTT.

In its sample, this clonotype was seen once. In this CDR3 the conserved last residue, phenylalanine or tryptophan, is missing, so a read error is likely. This chain links TRBV20-1 with TRBJ2-7; 12 bases are shared with TRBD1. This CDR3 spans 13 amino acids. Germline values: CDR1 DFQATT, CDR2 SNEGSKA (reference sequence). The CDR3 protein is CNVPGQGAYEQYL. The CDR3 DNA reads TGCAATGTCCCGGGACAGGGGGCTTACGAGCAGTACCTC.

A remark on this clonotype: An end of the junction differs from the germline gene, which may be a read error. The rearrangement uses TRBV29-1 and TRBJ2-1; 12 nucleotides match TRBD2. Germline assignment: CDR1 SQVTM and CDR2 ANQGSEA. The CDR3 loop spans 15 amino acids. For the CDR3, the DNA is TGCGGCGTTGAAGCGGTACTAGCGGGAGGAAATAAGCAGTTCTTC. Protein sequence: CGVEAVLAGGNKQFF.

A remark on this clonotype: At one boundary the junction diverges from the germline segment, which might be a read error. The chain combines TRBV11-1 with TRBJ2-7; no clear D gene. The CDR3 spans 13 residues. The germline gives CDR1 SGHAT, CDR2 FQDESV (reference sequence). The CDR3 coding sequence is TGTGCCAGCATCGTGTCGAGTTTACACGAGGAGTACTTC. It yields the protein CASIVSSLHEEYF. The full variable domain, rest sourced from reference TRBV11-1 and TRBJ2-7, is EAEVAQSPRYKITEKSQAVAFWCDPISGHATLYWYRQILGQGPELLVQFQDESVVDDSQLPKDRFSAERLKGVDSTLKIQPAELGDSAMYLCASIVSSLHEEYFGPGTRLTVT.

This clonotype has at least ten counts. This rearrangement joins TRBV6-2 or TRBV6-3 to TRBJ2-1, with TRBD1 matching 9 bases. This CDR3 comprises 14 residues. Germline V lookup: CDR1 MNHEY, CDR2 SVGEGT. Trimming took 7 bases from V and 2 from J; bases not matched to a gene: 3. For the CDR3, the DNA is TGTGCCAGCAAGAGGACAGGGGCCTACAATGAGCAGTTCTTC. Protein sequence: CASKRTGAYNEQFF.

In its sample, this clonotype was seen many times. The V gene is TRBV20-1, the J gene TRBJ1-4; D unresolved. The CDR3 is 11 amino acids. CDR1 is DFQATT, CDR2 SNEGSKA, per germline (reference sequence). The V end was cut by 7 bases, the J end by 6 bases, with 9 bases between. CDR3 nucleotide sequence: TGCAGTGGAACCTTCGATGAAAAACTGTTTTTT. Amino acids: CSGTFDEKLFF.